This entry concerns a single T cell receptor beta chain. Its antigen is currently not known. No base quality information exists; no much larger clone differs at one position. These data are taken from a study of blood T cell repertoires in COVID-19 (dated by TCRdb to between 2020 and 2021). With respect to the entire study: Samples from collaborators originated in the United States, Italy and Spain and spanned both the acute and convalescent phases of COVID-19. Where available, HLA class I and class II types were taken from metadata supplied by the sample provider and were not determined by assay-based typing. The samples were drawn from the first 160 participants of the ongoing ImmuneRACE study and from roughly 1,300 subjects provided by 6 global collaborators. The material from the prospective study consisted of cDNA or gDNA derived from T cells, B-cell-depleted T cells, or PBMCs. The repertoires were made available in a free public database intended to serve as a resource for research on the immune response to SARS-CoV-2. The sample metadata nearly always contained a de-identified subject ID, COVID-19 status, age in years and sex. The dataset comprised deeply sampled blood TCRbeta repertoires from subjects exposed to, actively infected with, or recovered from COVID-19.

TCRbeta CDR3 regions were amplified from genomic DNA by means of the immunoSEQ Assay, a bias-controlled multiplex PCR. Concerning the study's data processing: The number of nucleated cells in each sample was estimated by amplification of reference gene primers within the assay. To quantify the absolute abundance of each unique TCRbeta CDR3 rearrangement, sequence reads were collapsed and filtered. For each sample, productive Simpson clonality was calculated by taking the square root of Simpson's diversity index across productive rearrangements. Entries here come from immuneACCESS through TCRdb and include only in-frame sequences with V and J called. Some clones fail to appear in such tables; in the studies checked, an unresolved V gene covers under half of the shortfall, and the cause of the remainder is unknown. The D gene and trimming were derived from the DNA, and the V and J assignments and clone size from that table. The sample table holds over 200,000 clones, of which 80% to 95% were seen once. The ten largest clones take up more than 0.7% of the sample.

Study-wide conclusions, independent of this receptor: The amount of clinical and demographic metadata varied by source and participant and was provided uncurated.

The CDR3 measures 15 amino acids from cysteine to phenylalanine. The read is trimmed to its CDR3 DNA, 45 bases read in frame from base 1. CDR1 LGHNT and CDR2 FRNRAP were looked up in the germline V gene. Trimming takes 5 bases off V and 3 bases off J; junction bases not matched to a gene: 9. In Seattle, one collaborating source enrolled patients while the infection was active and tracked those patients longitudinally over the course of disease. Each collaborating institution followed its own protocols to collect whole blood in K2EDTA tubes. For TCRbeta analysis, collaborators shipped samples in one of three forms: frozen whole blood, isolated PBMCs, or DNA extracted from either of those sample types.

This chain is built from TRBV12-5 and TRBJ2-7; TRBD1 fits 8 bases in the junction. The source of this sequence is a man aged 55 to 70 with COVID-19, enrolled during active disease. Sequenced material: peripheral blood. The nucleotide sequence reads TGTGCTAGTGGTAAGCTGCCGGGACAGGTCTACGAGCAGTACTTC. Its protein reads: CASGKLPGQVYEQYF.